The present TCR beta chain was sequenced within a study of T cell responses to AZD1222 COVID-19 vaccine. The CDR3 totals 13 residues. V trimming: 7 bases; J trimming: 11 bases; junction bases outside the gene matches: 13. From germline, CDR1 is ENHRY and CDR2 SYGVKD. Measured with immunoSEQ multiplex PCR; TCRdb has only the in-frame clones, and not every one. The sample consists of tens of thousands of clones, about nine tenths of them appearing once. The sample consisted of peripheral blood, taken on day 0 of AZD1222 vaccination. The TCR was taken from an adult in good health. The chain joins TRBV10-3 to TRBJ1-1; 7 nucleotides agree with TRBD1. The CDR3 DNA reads TGTGCCATCACCGCGACAGGGTTTAGAATGGCTTTCTTT. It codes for CAITATGFRMAFF.